This T cell receptor beta chain was sequenced for a study of spatial heterogeneity in lung cancer. Background on the study: The study sequenced follow-up PBMC samples when they were available, at a median of around 2 years after resection.

Sample time point: blood at routine non-recurrence follow-up after resection. TCRdb fed the 5' RACE reads into MiXCR, producing one record per CDR3 protein. This repertoire shows tens of thousands of distinct CDR3 sequences, roughly 10% found once; its top ten account for roughly 32%. The CDR3 runs 16 residues. Germline CDR1 is SGHNT and CDR2 is YYREEE (reference sequence). The trim removed 4 bases at V and 1 base at J, leaving 4 bases unmatched. This clonotype was detected many times. The V call is TRBV5-4, the J call TRBJ2-4; 11 bases map to TRBD2. This sequence originates from a male donor with early-stage non-small cell lung cancer. The specimen comprised PBMCs, sampled at follow-up. DNA of the CDR3: TGTGCCAGCAGCCAACTAGCGGGGGCGGCCAAAAACATTCAGTACTTC. It encodes CASSQLAGAAKNIQYF.